This T cell receptor (beta chain) was sequenced in a study of tumor-infiltrating lymphocytes in primary liver carcinoma listed by TCRdb under 2017. Regarding the study in general: Between November 2015 and March 2016, 4 to 6 patients in China with histopathologically diagnosed primary liver carcinoma had surgical resection. The five patients had tumors of stage T1-T3 N0M0, with maximum diameters ranging from roughly 4 to 11 cm. High reproducibility was observed for the technical replicate repertoires, with mean shared-clone rates around 0.9 and correlation coefficients above 0.95. For each liver tumor, the study sampled five regions along with adjacent normal tissue and blood, and applied TCRbeta repertoire sequencing, expression microarrays and whole-exome sequencing. Hepatocellular carcinoma (four) or combined HCC and intrahepatic cholangiocarcinoma (one) was present in the five patients, who were three men and two women aged 30 to 69 years. A total of 35 or so specimens from 5 patients, comprising some 25 tumor regions, 5 adjacent noncancerous liver tissues and 5 peripheral blood samples, were covered by TCRbeta repertoire sequencing. Samples yielded roughly 3.5 to 7.13 million productive TCRbeta reads; read depth did not differ significantly between tissue types.

Beyond this particular receptor, the publication reports: Only the TCR beta chain was sequenced, so true repertoire diversity is likely underestimated because unpaired alpha chains were not captured. Since the samples were bulk and unsorted, there was no way to compare CD4+ and CD8+ T cell repertoires. Consistent with antigen-driven expansion, pairs of tumor regions showed higher repertoire overlap (mean about 36%) than either tumor-adjacent pairs (around 17%) or tumor-blood pairs (roughly 15%). The top 250 clones accounted for a significantly greater share of the repertoire in tumors than in blood (p = 0.039). Only 4 or 5 patients were included in the study, and the authors note that the findings should be validated in a larger study.

Using a constant-region primer and ProtoScript II reverse transcriptase, TCRbeta-specific cDNA was reverse-transcribed from about 0.45 ug total RNA. Construction of the TCRbeta libraries relied on three nested rounds of multiplex PCR, following a slightly modified ARM-PCR procedure. Sample barcodes and Illumina adapters were added in a final 25-cycle PCR with Deep VentR polymerase. Before sequencing, amplicons of 200-500 bp were gel-purified using a QIAquick gel extraction kit. An Illumina HiSeq 2500 was used to sequence the TCRbeta amplicons, generating 250-bp paired-end reads. Turning to the authors' computational methods: Trimmomatic v0.33 was used to quality-trim the reads, and FLASH v1.2.11 was used to merge paired reads so that full CDR3 sequences could be recovered. MiGEC v1.2.1b assigned V, D and J germline segments to the rearranged TCRbeta sequences. Clonotype statistics and Shannon-Wiener diversity indices were computed with VDJtools v1.0.0. Except for diversity analysis, only the 250 most abundant clonotypes of each sample were used in subsequent analyses to reduce sampling bias. TCRdb redid the processing of the public reads, applying fastp at Q25 and MiXCR, and retained in-frame beta chains. Rows are unified per CDR3 protein, each entry keeping the most common DNA and genes. V and J calls and clone size were set by TCRdb, not the authors. Present in this sample are about 180,000 distinct CDR3 sequences, about 60% of which were seen just once. The ten largest make up 65% to 80% of the sample.

TRIzol reagent was used to extract blood RNA from unsorted whole blood, while the DNeasy Blood & Tissue kit provided the germline DNA. Patients had chronic HBV infection and were treatment-naive at sampling. Before surgery, four milliliters of peripheral blood were drawn into K2EDTA tubes. Many counts were recorded for this clonotype. Its binding antigen is unknown. Base-call qualities are not available, and no considerably larger clone is one nucleotide away. The sequencing sample was made of peripheral blood. The TCR comes from a man in his forties or fifties with primary liver carcinoma and hepatitis B virus infection.

The DNA sequence is TGTGCCAGCAGCTTCCTTTACAGGGACGGGGATACGCAGTATTTT. Its amino acids are CASSFLYRDGDTQYF. Rearrangement joined TRBV11-2 to TRBJ2-3; TRBD1 is a possible D gene, resting on 6 matching bases. For CDR1 and CDR2, the germline V gene lists SGHAT and FQNNGV. The junction carries 16 bases between V and J, which are trimmed by 3 bases and 6 bases respectively. The CDR3 contains 15 residues, cysteine and phenylalanine counted. The entry retains the CDR3 DNA only, 45 bases that are in frame from base 1.